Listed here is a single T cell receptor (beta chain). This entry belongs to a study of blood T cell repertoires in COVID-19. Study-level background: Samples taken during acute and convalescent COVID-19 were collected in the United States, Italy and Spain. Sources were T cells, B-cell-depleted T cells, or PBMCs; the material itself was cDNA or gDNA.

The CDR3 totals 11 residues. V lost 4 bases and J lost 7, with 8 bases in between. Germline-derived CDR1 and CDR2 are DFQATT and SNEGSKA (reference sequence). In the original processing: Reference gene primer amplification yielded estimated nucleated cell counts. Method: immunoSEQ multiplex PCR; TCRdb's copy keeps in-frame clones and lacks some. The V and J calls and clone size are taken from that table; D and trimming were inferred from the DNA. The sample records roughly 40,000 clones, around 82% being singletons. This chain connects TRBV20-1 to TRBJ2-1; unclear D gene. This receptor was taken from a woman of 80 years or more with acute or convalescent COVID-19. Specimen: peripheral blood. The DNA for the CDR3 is TGCAGTGCTAATCCGCGGAATGAGCAGTTCTTC. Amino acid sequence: CSANPRNEQFF.